This T cell receptor (beta chain) was sequenced during a study of blood T cell repertoires in COVID-19. Study information: From the United States, Italy and Spain came samples of acute and convalescent COVID-19. T cells, B-cell-depleted T cells, or PBMCs supplied cDNA or gDNA.

Data came from immunoSEQ multiplex PCR; TCRdb stores just in-frame clones and leaves some out. There are around 250,000 clones in the sample; around 87% occur only once, and 6% to 9% lies in the top ten. V was clipped by 1 base and J by 8 bases, with 32 bases between them. Germline CDR1 is LNHNV and CDR2 is YYDKDF (reference sequence). The CDR3 is 20 amino acids. Source material: peripheral blood. The chain has TRBV15 and TRBJ1-2, with D unresolved. This clonotype was obtained from a woman in her 70s with active or convalescent COVID-19. In DNA, the CDR3 is TGTGCCACCAGCAGAGTCGAGGGCCTTACTCTATCAACCGCTATTAGGGGCTACACCTTC. This gives the protein CATSRVEGLTLSTAIRGYTF.